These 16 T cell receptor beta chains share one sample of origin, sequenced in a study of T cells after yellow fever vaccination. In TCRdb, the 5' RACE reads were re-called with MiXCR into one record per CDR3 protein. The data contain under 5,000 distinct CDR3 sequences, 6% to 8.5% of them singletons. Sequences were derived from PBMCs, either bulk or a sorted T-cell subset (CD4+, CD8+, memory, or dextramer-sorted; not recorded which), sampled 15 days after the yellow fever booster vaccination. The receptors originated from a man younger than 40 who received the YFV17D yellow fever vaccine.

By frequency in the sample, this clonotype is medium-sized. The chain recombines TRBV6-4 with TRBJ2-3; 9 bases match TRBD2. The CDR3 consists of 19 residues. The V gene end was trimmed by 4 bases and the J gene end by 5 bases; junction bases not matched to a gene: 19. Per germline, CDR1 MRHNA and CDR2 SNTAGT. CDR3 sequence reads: CASSAKGGGGRASGDTQYF. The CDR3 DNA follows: TGTGCCAGCAGTGCCAAAGGAGGGGGCGGGAGGGCCTCCGGAGATACGCAGTATTTT.

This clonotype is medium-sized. The CDR3 bases are TGCAGCGTTGTTAAGGGGTCACATGAGCAGTTCTTC. Translation: CSVVKGSHEQFF. V is TRBV29-1 and J is TRBJ2-1, with a weak D call TRBD1 (5 bases). Trimming pared 4 bases from V and 8 bases from J, leaving 12 bases between. The CDR3 is 12 amino acids. Germline CDR1 SQVTM, CDR2 ANQGSEA.

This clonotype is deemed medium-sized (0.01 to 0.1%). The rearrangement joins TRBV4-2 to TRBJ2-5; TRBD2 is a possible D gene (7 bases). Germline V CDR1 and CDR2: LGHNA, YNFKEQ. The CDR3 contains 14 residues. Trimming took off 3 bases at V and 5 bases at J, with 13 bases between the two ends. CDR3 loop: CASSHTGRGETQYF. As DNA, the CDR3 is TGTGCCAGCAGCCATACAGGGAGGGGCGAGACCCAGTACTTC.

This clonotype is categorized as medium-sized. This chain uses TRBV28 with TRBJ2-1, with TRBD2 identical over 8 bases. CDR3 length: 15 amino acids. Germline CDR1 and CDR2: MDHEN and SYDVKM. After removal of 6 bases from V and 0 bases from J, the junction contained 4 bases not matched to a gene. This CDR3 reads CASRSGGSSYNEQFF. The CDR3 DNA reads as TGTGCCAGCAGAAGCGGGGGAAGCTCCTACAATGAGCAGTTCTTC.

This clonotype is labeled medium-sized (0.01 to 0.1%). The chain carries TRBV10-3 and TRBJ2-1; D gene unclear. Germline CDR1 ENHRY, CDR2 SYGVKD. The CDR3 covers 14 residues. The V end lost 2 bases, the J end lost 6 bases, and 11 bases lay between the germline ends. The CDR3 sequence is CAISERTPGNEQFF. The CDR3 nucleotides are TGTGCCATCAGTGAGAGGACCCCGGGCAATGAGCAGTTCTTC.

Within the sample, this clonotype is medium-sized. CDR3 in DNA: TGTGCCAGCATGAGACAGGGGGCCTACAATGAGCAGTTCTTC. Amino acids: CASMRQGAYNEQFF. This chain connects TRBV28 to TRBJ2-1; 9 bases match TRBD1. This CDR3 has 14 residues. With 7 bases clipped from V and 2 bases from J, the junction kept 3 bases outside the gene matches. The germline gives CDR1 MDHEN, CDR2 SYDVKM.

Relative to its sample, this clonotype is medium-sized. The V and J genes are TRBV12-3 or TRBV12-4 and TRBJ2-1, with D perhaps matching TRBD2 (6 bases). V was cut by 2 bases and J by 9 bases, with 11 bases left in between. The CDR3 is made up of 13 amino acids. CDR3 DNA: TGTGCCAGCAGTTTACGGGGGAAGGGTGAGCAGTTCTTC. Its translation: CASSLRGKGEQFF.

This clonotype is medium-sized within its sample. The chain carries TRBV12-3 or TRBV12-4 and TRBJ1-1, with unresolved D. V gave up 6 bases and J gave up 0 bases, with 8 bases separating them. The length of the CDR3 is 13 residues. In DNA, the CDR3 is TGTGCCAGCAGGGTGAAAGTGAACACTGAAGCTTTCTTT. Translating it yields CASRVKVNTEAFF.

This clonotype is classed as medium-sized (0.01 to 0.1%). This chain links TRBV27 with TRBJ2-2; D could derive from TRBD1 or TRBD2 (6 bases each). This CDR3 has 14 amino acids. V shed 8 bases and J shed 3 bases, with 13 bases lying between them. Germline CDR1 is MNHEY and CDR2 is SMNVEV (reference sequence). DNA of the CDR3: TGTGCCAGCCGGGGGCGGATCTACACCGGGGAGCTGTTTTTT. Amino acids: CASRGRIYTGELFF.

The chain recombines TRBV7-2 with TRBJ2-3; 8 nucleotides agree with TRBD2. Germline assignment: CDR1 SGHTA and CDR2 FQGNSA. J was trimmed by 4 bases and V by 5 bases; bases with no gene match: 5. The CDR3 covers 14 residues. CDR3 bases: TGTGCCAGCAGCCTTTGGACTAGCTCAGATACGCAGTATTTT. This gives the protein CASSLWTSSDTQYF.

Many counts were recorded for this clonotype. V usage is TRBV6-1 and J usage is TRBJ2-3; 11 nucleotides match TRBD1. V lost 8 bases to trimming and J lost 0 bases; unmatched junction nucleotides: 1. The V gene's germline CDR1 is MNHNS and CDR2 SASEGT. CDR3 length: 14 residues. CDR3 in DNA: TGTGCCAGCTGGGACAGGGGGAGCACAGATACGCAGTATTTT. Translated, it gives CASWDRGSTDTQYF.

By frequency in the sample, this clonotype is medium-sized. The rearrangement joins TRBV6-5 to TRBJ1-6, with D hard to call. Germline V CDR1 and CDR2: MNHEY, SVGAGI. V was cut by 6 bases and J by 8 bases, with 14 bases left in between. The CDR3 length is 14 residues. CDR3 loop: CASSPGPGYSPLHF. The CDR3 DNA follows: TGTGCCAGCAGCCCGGGTCCCGGATATTCACCCCTCCACTTT.

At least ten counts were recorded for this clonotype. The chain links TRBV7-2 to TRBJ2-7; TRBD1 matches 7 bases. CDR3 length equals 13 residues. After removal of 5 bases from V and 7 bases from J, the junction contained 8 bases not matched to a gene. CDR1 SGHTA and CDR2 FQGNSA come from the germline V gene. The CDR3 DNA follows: TGTGCCAGCAGCCAAACTAGGACAGGAGAGCAGTACTTC. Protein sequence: CASSQTRTGEQYF.

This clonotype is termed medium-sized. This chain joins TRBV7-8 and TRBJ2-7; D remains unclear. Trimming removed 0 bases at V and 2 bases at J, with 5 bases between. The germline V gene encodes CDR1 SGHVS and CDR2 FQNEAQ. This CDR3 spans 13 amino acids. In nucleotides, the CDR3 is TGTGCCAGCAGCTTAGCGGGGACCTACGAGCAGTACTTC. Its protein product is CASSLAGTYEQYF.

Here the CDR3 reads CASSMTQRFGRFTLHF. The CDR3 DNA follows: TGTGCCAGCAGCATGACACAGCGGTTCGGTCGTTTCACCCTCCACTTT. This rearrangement joins TRBV7-2 to TRBJ1-6, with no clear D. This CDR3 region has 16 residues. V was pared by 5 bases and J by 14 bases, with 25 bases between. CDR1 is SGHTA, CDR2 FQGNSA, per germline.

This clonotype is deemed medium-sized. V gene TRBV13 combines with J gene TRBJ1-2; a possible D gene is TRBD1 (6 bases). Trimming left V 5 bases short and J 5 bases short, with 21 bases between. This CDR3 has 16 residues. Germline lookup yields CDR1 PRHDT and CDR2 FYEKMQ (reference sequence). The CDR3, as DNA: TGTGCCAGCAGCCCCGCCCGGGGGACACGAATATATGGCTACACCTTC. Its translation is CASSPARGTRIYGYTF.